This T cell receptor beta chain was obtained from a study of technical replicates of blood from a few donors. Assay used: immunoSEQ multiplex PCR; TCRdb lists only in-frame clones, some missing. This table has around 67,000 clones, 70% to 90% appearing once. CDR1 and CDR2 from the germline V gene are MNHEY and SVGAGI. This CDR3 contains 15 residues. The ends lost 5 bases at V and 2 bases at J; junction bases unmatched: 8. The specimen was PBMCs. This TCR was sampled from a human donor in good health. Some clones in this sample may be carry-over from other donors' samples. The V gene is TRBV6-5, the J gene TRBJ1-1; 7 bases are shared with TRBD1. CDR3 sequence reads: CASSAGTVGNTEAFF. The CDR3 DNA is TGTGCCAGCAGTGCGGGGACAGTGGGAAACACTGAAGCTTTCTTT.